Each of the 29 T cell receptor beta chains below was sequenced from the same sample in a study of T cells after yellow fever vaccination. TCRdb re-called the 5' RACE reads through MiXCR, storing one row per CDR3 protein. This sample has some 300,000 distinct CDR3 sequences; roughly 7.5% occur once, and the top ten carry around 17%. This sample comprised PBMCs, obtained roughly 45 days after the first yellow fever vaccination. The source is a young man who received the YFV17D yellow fever vaccine.

The gene calls are TRBV10-3 and TRBJ1-5; D is unclear. Germline CDR1 is ENHRY and CDR2 is SYGVKD. The CDR3 consists of 14 residues. V lost 0 bases and J lost 11, with 14 bases in between. The CDR3 nucleotides are TGTGCCATCAGTGAGTCTACGGCGACCAAGGCCCAGCATTTT. Translating it yields CAISESTATKAQHF.

V and J are TRBV6-1 and TRBJ2-3; 7 positions match TRBD2. Per germline, CDR1 MNHNS and CDR2 SASEGT. V was clipped by 7 bases and J by 1 base; unmatched bases: 11. The CDR3 is 16 amino acids. DNA for the CDR3: TGTGCCAGCACCCCGATAGCCAGCGGGGGCACAGATACGCAGTATTTT. Translating it yields CASTPIASGGTDTQYF.

The CDR3 loop is CASSRQTAGYGYTF. The CDR3, as DNA: TGCGCCAGCAGCCGACAGACAGCAGGCTATGGCTACACCTTC. The V call is TRBV4-1, the J call TRBJ1-2; possible D gene TRBD1, 5 bases. The germline V gene has CDR1 MGHRA and CDR2 YSYEKL. V lost 4 bases and J 4 bases, leaving 13 bases between the germline ends. The CDR3 runs to 14 residues.

The CDR3 DNA follows: TGTGCCAGCTCACTCTATGCGGGGGATGAAGAGACCCAGTACTTC. It is translated as CASSLYAGDEETQYF. The chain couples TRBV18 to TRBJ2-5, with 7 bases lining up with TRBD2. The germline gives CDR1 KGHSH, CDR2 LQKENI. This CDR3 is 15 amino acids long. Trimming took 4 bases from V and 3 from J; bases not matched to a gene: 8.

CDR3 nucleotides: TGTGCCAGCAGTCTAGGGAGGGCCGGCCTGCGGGCCAAAAACATTCAGTACTTC. Translation gives CASSLGRAGLRAKNIQYF. J is TRBJ2-4 and V is TRBV2; TRBD2 aligns across 7 bases. Germline V lookup: CDR1 SNHLY, CDR2 FYNNEI. This CDR3 spans 18 amino acids. V shed 5 bases and J 1 base; nucleotides not matched to a gene: 14.

This clonotype has a handful of counts. The chain links TRBV7-3 to TRBJ1-1; D is unresolved. The germline V gene encodes CDR1 SGHTA and CDR2 FQGTGA. The CDR3 sequence is 13 residues long. V was trimmed by 5 bases and J by 5 bases, leaving 12 bases between them. CDR3 residues: CASSAEMGTEAFF. CDR3 nucleotide sequence: TGTGCCAGCAGCGCCGAAATGGGAACTGAAGCTTTCTTT.

This clonotype was counted a few times. V usage is TRBV6-2 or TRBV6-3 and J usage is TRBJ1-1; no definite D call. Germline CDR1 reads MNHEY; CDR2 reads SVGEGT. The length of the CDR3 is 13 residues. Trimming removed 6 bases at V and 4 bases at J, with 12 bases between. The CDR3: CASSLRLATEAFF. In DNA, the CDR3 is TGTGCCAGCAGCCTACGGCTCGCCACTGAAGCTTTCTTT.

This clonotype occurred a few times. V usage is TRBV28 and J usage is TRBJ2-5; 8 positions match TRBD2. From germline, CDR1 is MDHEN and CDR2 SYDVKM. The V and J ends lost 6 bases and 6 bases, in that order; junction bases with no gene match: 9. CDR3 size: 14 residues. The CDR3 nucleotides read TGTGCCAGCAGCCTCGGGGGGGCCGGGAAGACCCAGTACTTC. As protein: CASSLGGAGKTQYF.

This clonotype appeared a few times. This chain connects TRBV7-2 to TRBJ1-2, with 7 bases lining up with TRBD1. CDR1 and CDR2 from the germline V gene are SGHTA and FQGNSA. V was pared by 5 bases and J by 8 bases, with 14 bases of the junction left unmatched. The CDR3 is 15 amino acids. The CDR3 sequence is CASSPLDRPRKGYTF. In DNA form, the CDR3 reads TGTGCCAGCAGCCCGTTGGACAGGCCTCGGAAGGGCTACACCTTC.

This clonotype has more than one count but fewer than ten. The gene calls are TRBV5-1 and TRBJ2-1, with 7 bases aligning to TRBD2. This CDR3 contains 11 residues. Germline CDR1 is SGHRS and CDR2 is YFSETQ. With 4 bases clipped from V and 13 bases from J, the junction kept 5 bases outside the gene matches. CDR3 amino acids: CASSRAGDQFF. DNA for the CDR3: TGCGCCAGCAGCCGGGCGGGGGATCAGTTCTTC.

Only a few counts were recorded for this clonotype. The CDR3 sequence: CASSSTGPTNEKLFF. CDR3 DNA sequence: TGCGCCAGCAGCTCCACAGGGCCCACTAATGAAAAACTGTTTTTT. The chain carries TRBV5-1 and TRBJ1-4; a weak D match, TRBD1 (6 bases). The length of the CDR3 is 15 residues. V gave up 3 bases and J gave up 2 bases, with 11 bases separating them. Germline V CDR1 and CDR2: SGHRS, YFSETQ.

The chain is built from TRBV5-4 and TRBJ1-6; D remains unclear. There are 13 residues in the CDR3. Trimming shortened V by 0 bases and J by 8 bases, and 6 bases separated the two germline ends. Germline CDR1 reads SGHNT; CDR2 reads YYREEE (reference sequence). CDR3 protein: CASSLGVDSPLHF. CDR3 DNA sequence: TGTGCCAGCAGCTTGGGGGTAGATTCACCCCTCCACTTT.

The table lists this clonotype with many counts. J is TRBJ1-2 and V is TRBV4-2; D uncertain. The CDR3 length is 14 residues. Per germline, CDR1 LGHNA and CDR2 YNFKEQ. Trimming shortened V by 0 bases and J by 7 bases, and 12 bases separated the two germline ends. The CDR3 is CASSQENADGGYTF. CDR3 nucleotide sequence: TGTGCCAGCAGCCAAGAGAACGCGGACGGTGGCTACACCTTC.

The rearrangement uses TRBV7-6 and TRBJ2-1, with D perhaps TRBD2 (6 bases). The germline V gene has CDR1 SGHVS and CDR2 FNYEAQ. Trimming shortened V by 0 bases and J by 8 bases, and 11 bases separated the two germline ends. The CDR3 totals 14 residues. The CDR3 sequence is CASSLAGEADEQFF. Here the CDR3 DNA reads TGTGCCAGCAGCTTAGCGGGGGAGGCGGATGAGCAGTTCTTC.

The chain is built from TRBV7-2 and TRBJ2-3; D not certain. Deletions cut 4 bases from V and 4 bases from J, with 9 bases between. CDR1 and CDR2 (germline): SGHTA, FQGNSA. This CDR3 is 13 amino acids long. This chain's CDR3 is CASSSTWADTQYF. As DNA, the CDR3 is TGTGCCAGCAGCTCTACATGGGCAGATACGCAGTATTTT.

This clonotype was picked up a small number of times. The rearrangement uses TRBV20-1 and TRBJ2-5; 12 bases are shared with TRBD2. This CDR3 has 16 amino acids. CDR1 is DFQATT, CDR2 SNEGSKA, per germline (reference sequence). Germline trimming cut 3 bases from V and 5 bases from J; bases unmatched to any gene: 10. CDR3 protein: CSARDPSGGAGETQYF. In nucleotides, the CDR3 is TGCAGTGCTAGGGACCCTAGCGGGGGGGCGGGTGAGACCCAGTACTTC.

This clonotype turned up a few times. The gene calls are TRBV5-1 and TRBJ1-6; TRBD1 matches 7 bases. The J segment lost 7 bases and the V segment lost 0 bases, leaving 7 bases of the junction unmatched. Germline CDR1 is SGHRS and CDR2 is YFSETQ. CDR3 length: 16 amino acids. The CDR3 loop is CASSLELTGVNSPLHF. The CDR3 DNA is TGCGCCAGCAGCTTGGAACTAACAGGGGTAAATTCACCCCTCCACTTT.

V and J are TRBV28 and TRBJ2-7; the match to TRBD1 covers 7 bases. The V gene end was trimmed by 5 bases and the J gene end by 0 bases; junction bases not matched to a gene: 10. This CDR3 has 16 amino acids. From germline, CDR1 is MDHEN and CDR2 SYDVKM. CDR3 nucleotides: TGTGCCAGCAGTCCCCACATGAGGGGGCCCTCCTACGAGCAGTACGTC. Translation gives CASSPHMRGPSYEQYV.

This clonotype was seen only a few times. This chain links TRBV20-1 with TRBJ1-2, with 8 bases fitting TRBD1. J lost 6 bases, V lost 6 bases, and 9 bases had no gene match. The CDR3 consists of 13 residues. Germline CDR1 reads DFQATT; CDR2 reads SNEGSKA (reference sequence). CDR3 residues: CSAQTGVWDGYTF. The CDR3 DNA reads as TGCAGTGCACAGACAGGGGTGTGGGATGGCTACACCTTC.

The chain links TRBV7-9 to TRBJ2-1, with D uncertain. CDR3 length: 14 residues. Trimming took off 5 bases at V and 6 bases at J, with 14 bases between the two ends. CDR1 is SEHNR and CDR2 is FQNEAQ in the germline V gene (reference sequence). The DNA for the CDR3 is TGTGCCAGCAGCAGGTCCCAGGCCTCCAATGAGCAGTTCTTC. Its protein product is CASSRSQASNEQFF.

This clonotype occurred a few times. The CDR3 protein is CASSGTPGYEQYF. CDR3 nucleotides: TGTGCCAGCTCCGGGACCCCAGGATACGAGCAGTACTTC. The rearrangement uses TRBV18 and TRBJ2-7; D may match TRBD1 or TRBD2 (5 bases each). The CDR3 is 13 residues long. Per the germline V gene, CDR1 is KGHSH and CDR2 is LQKENI. Trimming cost V 6 bases and J 4 bases, with 13 bases left between them. The full variable domain, completed using reference TRBV18 and TRBJ2-7, is NAGVMQNPRHLVRRRGQEARLRCSPMKGHSHVYWYRQLPEEGLKFMVYLQKENIIDESGMPKERFSAEFPKEGPSILRIQQVVRGDSAAYFCASSGTPGYEQYFGPGTRLTVT.

This clonotype came up a few times. The gene calls are TRBV12-3 or TRBV12-4 and TRBJ2-7, with 11 bases lining up with TRBD1. The CDR3 loop spans 14 amino acids. V gave up 6 bases and J gave up 7 bases; unmatched junction bases: 8. CDR3 nucleotides: TGTGCCAGCAGCCTGGGACAGGGGGTTCGGGAGCAGTACGTC. It specifies CASSLGQGVREQYV.

The chain carries TRBV20-1 and TRBJ2-4; 11 nucleotides align to TRBD2. Trimming took 5 bases from V and 4 from J; bases not matched to a gene: 7. The V gene's germline CDR1 is DFQATT and CDR2 SNEGSKA (reference sequence). The CDR3 is 15 amino acids. CDR3 in amino acids: CSAVVAGGGKNIQYF. Here the CDR3 DNA reads TGCAGTGCTGTGGTAGCGGGGGGGGGAAAAAACATTCAGTACTTC.

This clonotype was detected a few times. The V call is TRBV10-3, the J call TRBJ2-1; 10 positions agree with TRBD1. Germline V lookup: CDR1 ENHRY, CDR2 SYGVKD. V lost 3 bases, J lost 7 bases, and 12 bases stayed unmatched. This CDR3 contains 17 residues. The CDR3 DNA reads TGTGCCATCAGTGACCCCGCCGGGACAGGGGCGAGGAATGAGCAGTTCTTC. Its protein is CAISDPAGTGARNEQFF.

The chain joins TRBV5-6 to TRBJ2-5, with D tentatively TRBD1 or TRBD2 (5 bases each). Germline values: CDR1 SGHDT, CDR2 YYEEEE. V was cut by 5 bases and J by 9 bases, with 17 bases left in between. The CDR3 extends over 13 amino acids. The CDR3 spells CASSWDGTRAQYF. CDR3 DNA sequence: TGTGCCAGCAGTTGGGACGGCACGAGGGCCCAGTACTTC.

This clonotype appeared a few times. The chain joins TRBV7-9 to TRBJ1-1, with D maybe TRBD1 (5 bases). This CDR3 contains 15 residues. V was shortened by 5 bases and J by 0 bases, with 13 bases between the two germline ends. The germline V gene has CDR1 SEHNR and CDR2 FQNEAQ (reference sequence). The CDR3 nucleotides read TGTGCCAGCAGCACACAGACAGTTTTGAACACTGAAGCTTTCTTT. Its protein product is CASSTQTVLNTEAFF.

This clonotype appeared a few times. The rearrangement joins TRBV27 to TRBJ2-3; the match to TRBD1 covers 8 bases. J gave up 7 bases and V 8 bases, and 5 bases lay outside the gene matches. There are 12 residues in the CDR3. CDR1 MNHEY and CDR2 SMNVEV come from the germline V gene (reference sequence). Here the CDR3 reads CASGQGAHTQYF. The DNA of the CDR3 is TGTGCCAGCGGACAGGGCGCGCATACGCAGTATTTT.

This clonotype appeared a single time. The V call is TRBV20-1, the J call TRBJ2-1; maybe TRBD2 (7 bases). Germline-derived CDR1 and CDR2 are DFQATT and SNEGSKA (reference sequence). The V and J ends lost 6 bases and 9 bases respectively, with 12 bases between them. The CDR3 loop spans 11 amino acids. The CDR3 bases are TGCAGTGCGGGGGGGCCGGGTGAGCAGTTCTTC. Residues: CSAGGPGEQFF.

This clonotype was detected many times. The chain joins TRBV6-5 to TRBJ2-3; the D gene is possibly TRBD1 (6 bases). V was shortened by 4 bases and J by 2 bases, with 16 bases between the two germline ends. CDR1 is MNHEY and CDR2 is SVGAGI in the germline V gene. The CDR3 extends over 16 amino acids. The CDR3 loop is CASSFTQGFSTDTQYF. The CDR3, as DNA: TGTGCCAGCAGTTTTACTCAGGGGTTCTCCACAGATACGCAGTATTTT.